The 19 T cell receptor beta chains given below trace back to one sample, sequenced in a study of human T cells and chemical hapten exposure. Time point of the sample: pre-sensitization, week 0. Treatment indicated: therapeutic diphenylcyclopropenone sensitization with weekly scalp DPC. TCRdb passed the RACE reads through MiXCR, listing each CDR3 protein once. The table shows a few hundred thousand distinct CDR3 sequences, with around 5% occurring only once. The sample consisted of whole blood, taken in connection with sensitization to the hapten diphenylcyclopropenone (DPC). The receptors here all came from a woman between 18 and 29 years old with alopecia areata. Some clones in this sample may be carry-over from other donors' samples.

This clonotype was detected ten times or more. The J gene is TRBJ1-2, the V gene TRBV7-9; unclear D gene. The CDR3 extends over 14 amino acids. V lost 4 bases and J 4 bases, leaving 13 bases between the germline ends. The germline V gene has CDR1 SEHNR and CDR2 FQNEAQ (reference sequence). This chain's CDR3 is CASSSSGGSYGYTF. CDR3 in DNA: TGTGCCAGCAGCTCTTCGGGCGGAAGCTATGGCTACACCTTC.

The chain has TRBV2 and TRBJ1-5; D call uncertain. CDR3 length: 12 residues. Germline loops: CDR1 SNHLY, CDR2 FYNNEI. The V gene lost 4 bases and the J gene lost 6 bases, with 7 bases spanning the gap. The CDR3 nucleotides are TGTGCCAGCAGTGTGGGAGGTCAGCCCCAGCATTTT. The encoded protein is CASSVGGQPQHF.

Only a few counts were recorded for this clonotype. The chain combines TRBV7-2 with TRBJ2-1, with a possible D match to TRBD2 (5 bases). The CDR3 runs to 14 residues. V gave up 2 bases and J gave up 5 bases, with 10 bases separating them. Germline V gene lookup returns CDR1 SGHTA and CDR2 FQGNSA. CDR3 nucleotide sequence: TGTGCCAGCAGCTTAATTCGGGGAAACAATGAGCAGTTCTTC. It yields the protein CASSLIRGNNEQFF.

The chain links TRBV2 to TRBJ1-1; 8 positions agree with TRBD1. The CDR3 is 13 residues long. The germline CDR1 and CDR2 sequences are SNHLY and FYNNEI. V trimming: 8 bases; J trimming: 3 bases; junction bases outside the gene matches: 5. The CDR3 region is CASSMDRDTEAFF. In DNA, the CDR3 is TGTGCCAGCTCGATGGACAGGGACACTGAAGCTTTCTTT. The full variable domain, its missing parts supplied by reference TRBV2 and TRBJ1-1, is EPEVTQTPSHQVTQMGQEVILRCVPISNHLYFYWYRQILGQKVEFLVSFYNNEISEKSEIFDDQFSVERPDGSNFTLKIRSTKLEDSAMYFCASSMDRDTEAFFGQGTRLTVV.

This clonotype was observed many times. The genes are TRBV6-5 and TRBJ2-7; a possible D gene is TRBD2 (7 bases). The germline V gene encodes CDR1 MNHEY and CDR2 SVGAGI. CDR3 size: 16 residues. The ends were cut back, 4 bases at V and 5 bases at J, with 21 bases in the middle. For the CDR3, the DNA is TGTGCCAGCAGTTTTAAACTCGGGGGGCGCATCCACGAGCAGTACTTC. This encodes CASSFKLGGRIHEQYF.

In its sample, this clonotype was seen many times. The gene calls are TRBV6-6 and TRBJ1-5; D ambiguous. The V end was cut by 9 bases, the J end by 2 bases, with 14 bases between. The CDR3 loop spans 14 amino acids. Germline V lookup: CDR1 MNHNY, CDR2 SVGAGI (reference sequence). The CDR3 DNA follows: TGTGCCAGTTCCGGTGGGTTTGGCAATCAGCCCCAGCATTTT. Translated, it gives CASSGGFGNQPQHF.

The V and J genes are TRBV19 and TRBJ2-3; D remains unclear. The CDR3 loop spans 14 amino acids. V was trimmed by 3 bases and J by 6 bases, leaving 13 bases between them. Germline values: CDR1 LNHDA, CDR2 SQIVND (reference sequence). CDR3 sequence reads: CASSIPKTGDTQYF. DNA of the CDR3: TGTGCCAGTAGTATCCCTAAGACCGGGGATACGCAGTATTTT.

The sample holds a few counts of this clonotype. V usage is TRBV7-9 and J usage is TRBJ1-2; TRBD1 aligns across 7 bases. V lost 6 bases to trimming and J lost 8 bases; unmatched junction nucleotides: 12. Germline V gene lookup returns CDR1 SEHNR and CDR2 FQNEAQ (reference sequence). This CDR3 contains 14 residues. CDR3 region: CASRSTWTGGGYTF. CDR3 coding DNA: TGTGCCAGCAGGAGTACCTGGACAGGAGGAGGCTACACCTTC.

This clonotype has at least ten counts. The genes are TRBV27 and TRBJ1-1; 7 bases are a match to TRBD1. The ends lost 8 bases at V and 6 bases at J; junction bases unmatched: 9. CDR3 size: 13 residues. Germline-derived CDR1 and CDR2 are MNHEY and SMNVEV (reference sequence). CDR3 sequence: CASRETGTPEAFF. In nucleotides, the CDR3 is TGTGCCAGCCGAGAGACAGGGACCCCTGAAGCTTTCTTT.

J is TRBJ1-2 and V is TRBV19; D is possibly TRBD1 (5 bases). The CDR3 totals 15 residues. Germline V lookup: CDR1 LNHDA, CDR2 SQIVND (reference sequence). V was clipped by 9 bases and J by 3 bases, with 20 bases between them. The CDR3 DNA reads TGTGCCAGCAACACGTATGGAGCGGGGGACTATGGCTACACCTTC. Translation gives CASNTYGAGDYGYTF.

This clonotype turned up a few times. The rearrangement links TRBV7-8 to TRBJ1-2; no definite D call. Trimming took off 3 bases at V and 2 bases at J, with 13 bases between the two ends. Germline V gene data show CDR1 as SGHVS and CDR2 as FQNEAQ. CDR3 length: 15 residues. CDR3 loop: CASSLSQNLNYGYTF. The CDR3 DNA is TGTGCCAGCAGCTTGTCACAGAACCTAAACTATGGCTACACCTTC. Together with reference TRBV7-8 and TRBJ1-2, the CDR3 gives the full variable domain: GAGVSQSPRYKVAKRGQDVALRCDPISGHVSLFWYQQALGQGPEFLTYFQNEAQLDKSGLPSDRFFAERPEGSVSTLKIQRTQQEDSAVYLCASSLSQNLNYGYTFGSGTRLTVV.

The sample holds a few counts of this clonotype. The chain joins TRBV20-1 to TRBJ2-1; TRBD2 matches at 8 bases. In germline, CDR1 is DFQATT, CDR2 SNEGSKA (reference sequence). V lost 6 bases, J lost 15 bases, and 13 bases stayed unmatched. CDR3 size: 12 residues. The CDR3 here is CSADPGTRVMFF. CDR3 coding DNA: TGCAGTGCGGATCCGGGGACTAGGGTTATGTTCTTC.

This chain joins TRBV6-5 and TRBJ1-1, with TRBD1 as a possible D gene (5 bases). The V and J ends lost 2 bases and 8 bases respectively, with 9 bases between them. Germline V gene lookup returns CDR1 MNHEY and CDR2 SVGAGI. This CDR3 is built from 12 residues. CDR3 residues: CASSYPDSEAFF. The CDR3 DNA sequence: TGTGCCAGCAGTTACCCCGACAGCGAAGCTTTCTTT.

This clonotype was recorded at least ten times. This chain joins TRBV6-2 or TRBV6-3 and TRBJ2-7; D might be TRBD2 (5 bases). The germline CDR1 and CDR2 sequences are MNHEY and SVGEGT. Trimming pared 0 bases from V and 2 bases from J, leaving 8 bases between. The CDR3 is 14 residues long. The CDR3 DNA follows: TGTGCCAGCAGTTACTCGTGGCGGGCCTACGAGCAGTACTTC. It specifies CASSYSWRAYEQYF.

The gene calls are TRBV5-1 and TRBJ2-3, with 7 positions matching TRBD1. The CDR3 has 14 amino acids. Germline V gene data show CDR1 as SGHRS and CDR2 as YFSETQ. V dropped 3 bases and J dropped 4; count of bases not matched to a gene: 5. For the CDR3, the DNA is TGCGCCAGCAGCTCCGACGGGACAGCAGATACGCAGTATTTT. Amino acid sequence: CASSSDGTADTQYF.

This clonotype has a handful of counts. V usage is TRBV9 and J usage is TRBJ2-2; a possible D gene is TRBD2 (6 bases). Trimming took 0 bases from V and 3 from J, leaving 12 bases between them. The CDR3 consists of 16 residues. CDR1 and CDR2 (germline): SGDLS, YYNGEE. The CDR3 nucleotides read TGTGCCAGCAGCGTAGGTCCGGGGGACTACACCGGGGAGCTGTTTTTT. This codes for CASSVGPGDYTGELFF.

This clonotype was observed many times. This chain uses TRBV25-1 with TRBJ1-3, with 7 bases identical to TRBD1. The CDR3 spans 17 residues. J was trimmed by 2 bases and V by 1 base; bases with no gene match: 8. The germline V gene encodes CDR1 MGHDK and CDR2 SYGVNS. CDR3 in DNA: TGTGCCAGCAGTGAATTGTCTAGGCAGGGGGCTGGAAACACCATATATTTT. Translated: CASSELSRQGAGNTIYF.

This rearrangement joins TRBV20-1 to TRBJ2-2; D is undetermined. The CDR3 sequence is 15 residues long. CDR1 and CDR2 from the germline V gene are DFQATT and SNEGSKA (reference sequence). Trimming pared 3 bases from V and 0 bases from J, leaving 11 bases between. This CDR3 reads CSASSRSANTGELFF. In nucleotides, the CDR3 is TGCAGTGCTAGTTCCCGGTCCGCGAACACCGGGGAGCTGTTTTTT.

The CDR3 DNA reads TGTGCTAGCTGGGGGCAGAACACTGAAGCTTTCTTT. Amino acids: CASWGQNTEAFF. The rearrangement links TRBV7-7 to TRBJ1-1, with a tentative D call TRBD1 (6 bases). Germline CDR1 is SSHAT and CDR2 is FNYEAQ (reference sequence). The CDR3 runs 12 residues.